The 21 T cell receptor beta chains listed next were all sequenced from one sample in a study of blood T cell repertoires in COVID-19. Clones were sequenced by immunoSEQ multiplex PCR, and TCRdb holds only the in-frame ones, with some missing. Here the sample spans more than 90,000 clones, around 86% being singletons. The specimen sequenced was peripheral blood. The receptors derive from a man aged 40-50 years with acute or convalescent COVID-19.

The chain combines TRBV7-9 with TRBJ1-2; TRBD1 matches at 7 bases. The CDR3 sequence is 15 residues long. V lost 1 base, J lost 8 bases, and 10 bases stayed unmatched. From germline, CDR1 is SEHNR and CDR2 FQNEAQ (reference sequence). CDR3 coding DNA: TGTGCCAGCAGCTTAGACACTGGGACAGAAAGAGGCTACACCTTC. This sequence encodes CASSLDTGTERGYTF.

V usage is TRBV24-1 and J usage is TRBJ2-1; D gene ambiguous. This CDR3 spans 11 amino acids. Germline V CDR1 and CDR2: KGHDR, SFDVKD. Trimming pared 4 bases from V and 5 bases from J, leaving 2 bases between. CDR3 loop: CATSDNNEQFF. CDR3 sequence (DNA): TGTGCCACCAGTGACAACAATGAGCAGTTCTTC.

This chain connects TRBV10-3 to TRBJ1-2; the D is unclear. Germline CDR1 ENHRY, CDR2 SYGVKD. V was cut by 3 bases and J by 0 bases, with 11 bases left in between. CDR3 length: 15 amino acids. CDR3 amino acids: CAISESRETNYGYTF. The CDR3 DNA sequence: TGTGCCATCAGTGAATCTCGAGAAACTAACTATGGCTACACCTTC.

The rearrangement joins TRBV5-1 to TRBJ2-7; TRBD2 matches 9 bases. The CDR3 has 15 amino acids. J lost 6 bases, V lost 0 bases, and 7 bases had no gene match. Germline V CDR1 and CDR2: SGHRS, YFSETQ. CDR3 in DNA: TGCGCCAGCAGCTTGGAAATAGCGGGAGAAGGCGAGCAGTACTTC. Amino acids: CASSLEIAGEGEQYF.

The chain joins TRBV19 to TRBJ1-2; tentatively, D is TRBD1 (6 bases). Germline CDR1 reads LNHDA; CDR2 reads SQIVND (reference sequence). Trimming removed 11 bases at V and 6 bases at J, with 16 bases between. The CDR3 has 12 residues. The CDR3 spells CACGRGWDGYTF. CDR3 nucleotide sequence: TGTGCCTGCGGCAGGGGATGGGATGGCTACACCTTC.

The V gene is TRBV7-9, the J gene TRBJ2-5; 7 bases align to TRBD1. CDR3 length: 16 amino acids. Germline CDR1 is SEHNR and CDR2 is FQNEAQ (reference sequence). With V trimmed by 4 bases and J by 0 bases, 8 bases remained unmatched. CDR3 in DNA: TGTGCCAGCAGCTCCGGACAGGATCTAGACCAAGAGACCCAGTACTTC. Translated, it gives CASSSGQDLDQETQYF.

The chain has TRBV7-9 and TRBJ1-1, with 9 bases that match TRBD1. The V gene's germline CDR1 is SEHNR and CDR2 FQNEAQ (reference sequence). V lost 5 bases and J lost 6; bases outside the gene matches: 7. The CDR3 extends over 14 amino acids. In DNA form, the CDR3 reads TGTGCCAGCAGCCCCTGGACAGGGGAGGCTGAAGCTTTCTTT. As protein: CASSPWTGEAEAFF.

J is TRBJ2-5 and V is TRBV5-4; D might be TRBD2 (5 bases). V lost 7 bases and J 7 bases, leaving 17 bases between the germline ends. Germline V gives CDR1 SGHNT, CDR2 YYREEE (reference sequence). The CDR3 loop spans 13 amino acids. Here the CDR3 reads CASGGRYPGTQYF. The CDR3 DNA reads TGTGCCAGCGGAGGACGGTATCCCGGGACCCAGTACTTC. Filled out from reference TRBV5-4 and TRBJ2-5, the complete variable domain reads ETGVTQSPTHLIKTRGQQVTLRCSSQSGHNTVSWYQQALGQGPQFIFQYYREEENGRGNFPPRFSGLQFPNYSSELNVNALELDDSALYLCASGGRYPGTQYFGPGTRLLVL.

The rearrangement links TRBV5-1 to TRBJ1-1; D gene uncertain. The germline CDR1 and CDR2 sequences are SGHRS and YFSETQ. V gave up 7 bases and J gave up 0 bases, with 13 bases separating them. This CDR3 region has 14 residues. CDR3 bases: TGCGCCAGCTCCCACGACGGGTTGAACACTGAAGCTTTCTTT. Amino acid sequence: CASSHDGLNTEAFF. The full variable domain, in which reference TRBV5-1 and TRBJ1-1 provide the parts outside the CDR3, is KAGVTQTPRYLIKTRGQQVTLSCSPISGHRSVSWYQQTPGQGLQFLFEYFSETQRNKGNFPGRFSGRQFSNSRSEMNVSTLELGDSALYLCASSHDGLNTEAFFGQGTRLTVV.

The chain joins TRBV14 to TRBJ1-6; D possibly corresponds to TRBD1 (5 bases). The CDR3 loop spans 19 amino acids. Germline V CDR1 and CDR2: SGHDN, FVKESK. Trimming pared 0 bases from V and 0 bases from J, leaving 15 bases between. CDR3 amino acids: CASSQDFRQGSSYNSPLHF. The CDR3 nucleotides are TGTGCCAGCAGCCAAGATTTCAGGCAGGGAAGCTCCTATAATTCACCCCTCCACTTT.

Comments on this clone: A read error may account for a junction end that differs from germline. The chain couples TRBV5-1 to TRBJ2-7; 7 nucleotides agree with TRBD2. The CDR3 runs 14 residues. Per germline, CDR1 SGHRS and CDR2 YFSETQ. The CDR3 DNA reads TGCGCCAGCAGCTTGGACGGGGGGTCCTCCGAGCAGTACTTC. Translating gives CASSLDGGSSEQYF.

The rearrangement links TRBV6-5 to TRBJ1-5; a possible D gene is TRBD1 (5 bases). Germline V gene lookup returns CDR1 MNHEY and CDR2 SVGAGI. Trimming pared 7 bases from V and 6 bases from J, leaving 16 bases between. The CDR3 covers 14 residues. CDR3 nucleotide sequence: TGTGCCAGCACCCCGGGACTGAGGGGTCAGCCCCAGCATTTT. Protein sequence: CASTPGLRGQPQHF.

The rearrangement joins TRBV20-1 to TRBJ1-1; tentative D call: TRBD1 (6 bases). V was trimmed by 3 bases and J by 4 bases, leaving 12 bases between them. CDR3 size: 13 residues. Germline CDR1 and CDR2: DFQATT and SNEGSKA (reference sequence). CDR3 amino acids: CSASRGLGTEAFF. CDR3 DNA: TGCAGTGCTAGTAGGGGGTTGGGCACTGAAGCTTTCTTT.

The V and J genes are TRBV4-1 and TRBJ1-1; 10 nucleotides align to TRBD1. Germline V CDR1 and CDR2: MGHRA, YSYEKL. V was pared by 2 bases and J by 12 bases, with 6 bases of the junction left unmatched. CDR3 length: 13 amino acids. The CDR3 loop reads CASSQPPGQGPFF. CDR3 DNA: TGCGCCAGCAGCCAACCACCGGGACAGGGGCCTTTCTTT.

In its sample, this clone was seen once. The V and J genes are TRBV6-5 and TRBJ2-3; no clear D gene. Per the germline V gene, CDR1 is MNHEY and CDR2 is SVGAGI. V lost 8 bases and J 2 bases, leaving 11 bases between the germline ends. The CDR3 has 13 amino acids. This chain's CDR3 is CASLWADTDTQYF. In DNA, the CDR3 is TGTGCCAGCCTGTGGGCAGACACAGATACGCAGTATTTT.

The V and J genes are TRBV18 and TRBJ1-2; 10 nucleotides agree with TRBD1. The trim removed 3 bases at V and 8 bases at J, leaving 6 bases unmatched. There are 14 residues in the CDR3. Per germline, CDR1 KGHSH and CDR2 LQKENI. The CDR3 DNA reads TGTGCCAGCTCACCGACCGGGACAGGGGACGGCTACACCTTC. This codes for CASSPTGTGDGYTF.

Remarks on this clone: The same CDR3 is also encoded by other DNA sequences in this sample. The gene calls are TRBV6-5 and TRBJ1-1; D possibly corresponds to TRBD1 (6 bases). Trimming left V 6 bases short and J 0 bases short, with 8 bases between. Germline V gene data show CDR1 as MNHEY and CDR2 as SVGAGI. The CDR3 consists of 13 residues. This CDR3 is CASSRDMNTEAFF. CDR3 DNA: TGTGCCAGCAGCCGGGACATGAACACTGAAGCTTTCTTT.

The chain combines TRBV7-9 with TRBJ2-1; 14 bases map to TRBD2. This CDR3 contains 16 residues. Per the germline V gene, CDR1 is SEHNR and CDR2 is FQNEAQ (reference sequence). The V and J ends lost 5 bases and 4 bases, in that order; junction bases with no gene match: 4. The CDR3 coding sequence is TGTGCCAGCAGCACTGGGACTAGCGGGAGATACAATGAGCAGTTCTTC. Its protein is CASSTGTSGRYNEQFF. The variable domain in full, with the rest retrieved from reference TRBV7-9 and TRBJ2-1, is DTGVSQNPRHKITKRGQNVTFRCDPISEHNRLYWYRQTLGQGPEFLTYFQNEAQLEKSRLLSDRFSAERPKGSFSTLEIQRTEQGDSAMYLCASSTGTSGRYNEQFFGPGTRLTVL.

The genes are TRBV5-4 and TRBJ1-2; 9 bases match TRBD1. Germline trimming cut 4 bases from V and 8 bases from J; bases unmatched to any gene: 9. CDR1 is SGHNT and CDR2 is YYREEE in the germline V gene (reference sequence). The CDR3 totals 14 residues. As DNA, the CDR3 is TGTGCCAGCAGCCGCACACAGGGGGCGGGGGGCTACACCTTC. Translated, it gives CASSRTQGAGGYTF.

V is TRBV29-1 and J is TRBJ1-1; D is possibly TRBD1 (6 bases). In germline, CDR1 is SQVTM, CDR2 ANQGSEA. The CDR3 runs 12 residues. Between the trimmed V and J ends, which lost 7 bases and 2 bases, there was a span of 11 bases. The CDR3 DNA follows: TGCAGCGCGAACAGGGAAAACACTGAAGCTTTCTTT. Its translation is CSANRENTEAFF.

V and J are TRBV6-5 and TRBJ2-1; TRBD2 is a possible D gene (5 bases). Per germline, CDR1 MNHEY and CDR2 SVGAGI. This CDR3 is built from 13 residues. Trimming stripped 4 bases from V and 3 bases from J, with 7 bases between. The CDR3 DNA follows: TGTGCCAGCAGTTCTAGCTACTACAATGAGCAGTTCTTC. Translated, it gives CASSSSYYNEQFF.